This record concerns one T cell receptor (beta chain) sequence. Its specific antigen is unknown. No much larger clonotype is one base removed from it; base qualities were not supplied. The germline V end is reduced by 2 bases and the J end by 8 bases; junction bases left unmatched: 5. The germline V gene encodes CDR1 LGHDT and CDR2 YNNKEL (reference sequence). Its CDR3 holds 13 amino acids, cysteine through phenylalanine. CDR3 DNA only is kept here, 39 bases in frame from base 1. This sample was included in a study of blood T cell repertoires in COVID-19 (dated by TCRdb to about 2020). Notes on the research overall: Samples from collaborators originated in the United States, Italy and Spain and spanned both the acute and convalescent phases of COVID-19. The prospective study material was composed of cDNA or gDNA derived from T cells, B-cell-depleted T cells, or PBMCs. The dataset comprised deeply sampled blood TCRbeta repertoires from subjects exposed to, actively infected with, or recovered from COVID-19. The repertoires were released in a freely available public database meant as a resource for research on the immune response to SARS-CoV-2. Samples came from the ongoing ImmuneRACE study (first 160 participants) plus 1,254 subjects from 6 global collaborators. A de-identified subject ID, COVID-19 status, age in years and sex were almost always included in the sample metadata. HLA class I and class II types, where available, came from metadata supplied by the sample provider rather than from assay-based typing.

What the study reported, not specific to this receptor: Clinical and demographic metadata were provided uncurated, with the amount varying by source and participant.

At one collaborating source in Seattle, patients were enrolled during active infection and were followed longitudinally through the course of disease. The collaborating institutions used their own protocols to collect whole blood in K2EDTA tubes. For TCRbeta analysis, collaborators shipped samples as frozen whole blood, isolated PBMCs, or DNA extracted from either of those sample types. TCRbeta CDR3 regions were amplified from genomic DNA by means of the immunoSEQ Assay, a bias-controlled multiplex PCR. The authors' pipeline ran thus. The number of nucleated cells in each sample was estimated from the amplification of reference gene primers within the assay. To quantify the absolute abundance of each unique TCRbeta CDR3 rearrangement, sequence reads were collapsed and filtered. For each sample, productive Simpson clonality was calculated as the square root of Simpson's diversity index over productive rearrangements. In its TCRdb copy, this immuneACCESS table keeps in-frame sequences only and misses some clones. Where compared with another copy, unresolved V genes explain less than half of these, and the others have no known cause. V and J calls and clone size are as listed in that table; D and trimming were resolved from the DNA. The sample includes just under 350,000 clones, with approximately 91% observed a single time. 6% to 8.5% of the sample is taken by the ten largest.

The chain couples TRBV3-1 (or the pseudogene TRBV3-2) to TRBJ1-1, and 7 junction bases match TRBD1. The sequenced sample consisted of peripheral blood. This sequence originates from a woman aged 70-85 years with COVID-19, enrolled during active disease. The nucleotide sequence reads as follows: TGTGCCAGCAGCCAAAGGGGACAGTTAGAAGCTTTCTTT. This translates into CASSQRGQLEAFF.